This T cell receptor (beta chain) came from a study of cytomegalovirus exposure and HLA in healthy donors (dated by TCRdb to 2017 to 2019). Some background on the complete study: The 500 to 800 repertoires of the first cohort and the 120 validation repertoires were produced on the same platform, according to a later analysis. The study was designed to test whether signatures of past pathogen exposure could be identified by cataloging public T cell receptors. Besides the first cohort of around 700 subjects, a separate validation cohort made up of 120 different subjects was used. The study combined high-throughput TCR immunosequencing, statistical association of individual TCRs with disease status, and machine learning to predict cytomegalovirus infection status.

Libraries were made using the immunoSEQ multiplex PCR assay. For the original study's pipeline: A statistical classification framework was built for diagnosing cytomegalovirus status from the catalog of TCR beta chain sequences. TCRdb retrieved this table from immuneACCESS and kept in-frame rearrangements only. Not all clones are present; in checked studies, unresolved V genes account for under half, and no reason is known for the remainder. V and J calls plus clone size are reproduced from that table; the DNA served to infer D and trimming. This sample holds about 110,000 clones; 70% to 85% were observed only once. The biggest ten clones account for approximately 2.9% of the sample. Note on this clone: This clone's antigen is unknown. No clone much larger than this one lies a single base away; base qualities are absent.

CDR1 SNHLY and CDR2 FYNNEI are derived from the germline V gene. Inclusive of the bounding cysteine and phenylalanine, the CDR3 is 14 residues long. Only CDR3 DNA is held: 42 bases, read in frame from base 1. The germline ends are 9 bases apart after V is trimmed by 3 bases and J by 4 bases. Findings and caveats that apply to the study as a whole: While some public TCRs were present in many individuals, most TCR sequences turned up only very rarely across donors. In vitro tests confirmed that three of the cytomegalovirus-associated TCR beta chains recognize cytomegalovirus antigens. The validation cohort had no HLA typing available for a later analysis, so co-occurrence within that cohort was assessed over all 120 or so repertoires. It was suggested by the authors that the approach could potentially be generalized to other disease states and immunological phenotypes. Subsequent analysis determined that TCRs grouped into clusters in the first cohort also showed a tendency toward co-occurrence across the roughly 120 validation repertoires, and 85% to 95% of cluster scores exceeded 0. In the study, around 160 TCR beta chains were listed as associated with cytomegalovirus. The classifier was reported to diagnose cytomegalovirus status with high specificity and sensitivity in both the original cohort and the validation cohort.

Donors formed part of the validation cohort, which comprised 120 subjects and was distinct from the first cohort of under 850 subjects. Specimen: PBMCs. This chain is built from TRBV2 and TRBJ1-4; no D segment can be confidently identified. This clonotype originated in a woman aged 18-29 years in good health and CMV-seronegative. This receptor has the CDR3 CASSDGLFNEKLFF. Here is the DNA: TGTGCCAGCAGTGACGGTCTCTTTAATGAAAAACTGTTTTTT.